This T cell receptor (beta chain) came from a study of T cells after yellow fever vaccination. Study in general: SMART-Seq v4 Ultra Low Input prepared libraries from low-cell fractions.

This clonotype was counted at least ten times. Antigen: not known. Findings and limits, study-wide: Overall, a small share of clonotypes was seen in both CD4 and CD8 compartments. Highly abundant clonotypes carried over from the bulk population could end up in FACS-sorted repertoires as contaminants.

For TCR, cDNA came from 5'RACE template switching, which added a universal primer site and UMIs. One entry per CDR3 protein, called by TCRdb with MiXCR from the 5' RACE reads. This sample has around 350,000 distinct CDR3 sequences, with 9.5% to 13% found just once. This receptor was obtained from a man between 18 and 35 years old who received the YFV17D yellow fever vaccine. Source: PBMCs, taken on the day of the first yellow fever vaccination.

DNA for the CDR3: TGTGCCAGCAGTGAGCTTACCAGGGGGCTGCCCCAGTACTTC. It encodes CASSELTRGLPQYF. The genes are TRBV2 and TRBJ2-5, with TRBD1 identical over 8 bases. Germline-derived CDR1 and CDR2 are SNHLY and FYNNEI. The CDR3 extends over 14 amino acids. V dropped 3 bases and J dropped 9; count of bases not matched to a gene: 9.